This T cell receptor (beta chain) was observed in a study of cytomegalovirus exposure and HLA in healthy donors. The V and J ends lost 4 bases and 4 bases, in that order; junction bases with no gene match: 4. The CDR3 totals 14 residues. The germline V gene has CDR1 SGHRS and CDR2 YFSETQ. Broader study findings: In vitro, a few CMV-associated chains proved specific for CMV antigens. Earlier results showed most TCR beta V segments being productive about 87% or about 30% of the time.

Only a few counts were recorded for this clone. The antigen is unknown. Primers: 60 Vbeta forward and 13 Jbeta reverse. Repertoires were generated with immunoSEQ multiplex PCR, while TCRdb's copy carries only in-frame clones and drops some. The sample shows over 65,000 clones, around 80% of them seen only once. Sequenced: PBMCs. This receptor was identified in a woman in her thirties in good health and CMV-seropositive. The chain is built from TRBV5-1 and TRBJ1-3; 8 nucleotides match TRBD1. CDR3 in amino acids: CASSPGDRGNTIYF. The DNA for the CDR3 is TGCGCCAGCAGCCCAGGGGACAGGGGAAACACCATATATTTT. Full variable domain (missing parts from reference TRBV5-1 and TRBJ1-3): KAGVTQTPRYLIKTRGQQVTLSCSPISGHRSVSWYQQTPGQGLQFLFEYFSETQRNKGNFPGRFSGRQFSNSRSEMNVSTLELGDSALYLCASSPGDRGNTIYFGEGSWLTVV.